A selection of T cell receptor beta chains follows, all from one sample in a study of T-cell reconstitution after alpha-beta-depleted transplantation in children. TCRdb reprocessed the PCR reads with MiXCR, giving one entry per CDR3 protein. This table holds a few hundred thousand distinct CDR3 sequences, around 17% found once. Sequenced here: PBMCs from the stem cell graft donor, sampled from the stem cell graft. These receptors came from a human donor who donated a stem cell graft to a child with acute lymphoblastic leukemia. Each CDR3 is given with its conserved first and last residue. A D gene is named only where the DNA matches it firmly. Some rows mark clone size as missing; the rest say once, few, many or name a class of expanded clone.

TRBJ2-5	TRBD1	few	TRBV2	CASSEGETGVETQYF	TGTGCCAGCAGTGAAGGGGAAACAGGGGTCGAGACCCAGTACTTC
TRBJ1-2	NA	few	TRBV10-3	CAISFGGADYGYTF	TGTGCCATCAGTTTTGGAGGGGCCGACTATGGCTACACCTTC
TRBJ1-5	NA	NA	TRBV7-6	CASSSGVNQPQHF	TGTGCCAGCAGCTCAGGGGTTAATCAGCCCCAGCATTTT
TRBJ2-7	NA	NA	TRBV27	CASSGGGQGVEQYF	TGTGCCAGCAGCGGGGGGGGACAGGGAGTCGAGCAGTACTTC
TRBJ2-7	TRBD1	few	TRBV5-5	CASSPLQGFYEQYF	TGTGCCAGCAGCCCCTTACAGGGGTTCTACGAGCAGTACTTC
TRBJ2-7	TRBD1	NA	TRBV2	CASSPSPLTGGGYEQYF	TGTGCCAGCAGTCCCTCCCCCCTGACAGGGGGCGGCTACGAGCAGTACTTC
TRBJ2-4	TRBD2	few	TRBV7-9	CASSSGLAAIQYF	TGTGCCAGCAGTTCCGGACTAGCGGCCATTCAGTACTTC
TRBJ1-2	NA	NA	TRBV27	CASSFGGYGGRYTF	TGTGCCAGCAGTTTCGGAGGGTACGGAGGTCGCTACACCTTC
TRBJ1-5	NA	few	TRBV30	CAWSRQDGQPQHF	TGTGCCTGGAGTCGACAGGACGGACAGCCCCAGCATTTT
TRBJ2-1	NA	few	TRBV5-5	CASSIPSGGVDNEQFF	TGTGCCAGCTCAATACCTTCCGGGGGAGTGGACAATGAGCAGTTCTTC
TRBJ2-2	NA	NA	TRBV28	CASSLYPSYTGELFF	TGTGCCAGCAGTTTATATCCCAGTTACACCGGGGAGCTGTTTTTT
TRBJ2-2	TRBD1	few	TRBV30	CAWRHDRGRGTGELFF	TGTGCCTGGAGGCATGACAGGGGGCGCGGAACCGGGGAGCTGTTTTTT
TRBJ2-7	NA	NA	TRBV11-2	CASSLVWGPYEQYF	TGTGCCAGCAGCTTAGTCTGGGGGCCCTACGAGCAGTACTTC
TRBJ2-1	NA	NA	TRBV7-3	CASSLRSGDNEQFF	TGTGCCAGCAGCTTAAGATCAGGGGACAATGAGCAGTTCTTC
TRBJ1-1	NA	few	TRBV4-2	CASSLYPGGDTEAFF	TGTGCCAGCAGCTTATACCCTGGAGGCGACACTGAAGCTTTCTTT
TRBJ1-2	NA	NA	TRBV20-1	CSARETTTGVNYGYTF	TGCAGTGCTAGAGAAACTACGACAGGCGTCAACTATGGCTACACCTTC
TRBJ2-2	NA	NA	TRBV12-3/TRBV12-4	CASSSPGPIRGGELFF	TGTGCCAGCAGTTCTCCGGGACCCATCAGGGGCGGGGAGCTGTTTTTT